This is a list of T cell receptor beta chains from one sample in a study of blood T cell repertoires in COVID-19. The method was immunoSEQ multiplex PCR; TCRdb's version includes in-frame clones alone and lacks a portion of them. Of some 190,000 clones in the sample, about 85% were seen once. The sample taken for sequencing was peripheral blood. Receptors originate from a woman aged 60-70 years with acute or convalescent COVID-19. CDR3s include the opening cysteine and the closing phenylalanine or tryptophan. The D gene is left open where the match is weak. The size of a clone is reported for some rows only, either as once, few or many, or as a class for expanded clones.

d_gene: NA
v_gene: TRBV6-1
j_gene: TRBJ1-2
abundance: NA
CDR3nt: TGTGCCAGCAGTGTTTTCCCAGGGTCCGGGCACCCTTATGGCTACACCTTC
CDR3aa: CASSVFPGSGHPYGYTF

d_gene: NA
v_gene: TRBV21-1
j_gene: TRBJ1-2
abundance: NA
CDR3nt: TGTGCCAGCAGCACGGGACAGGGGGCGTCACAATATGGCTACACCTTC
CDR3aa: CASSTGQGASQYGYTF

d_gene: TRBD1
v_gene: TRBV9
j_gene: TRBJ1-4
abundance: once
CDR3nt: TGTGCCAGCAGCTCAGACCCCCAGGGGGGTTTTGAAAAACTGTTTTTT
CDR3aa: CASSSDPQGGFEKLFF

d_gene: TRBD2
v_gene: TRBV2
j_gene: TRBJ2-1
abundance: NA
CDR3nt: TGTGCCAGCAGCGGGACTAGCGGGATTAATGAGCAGTTCTTC
CDR3aa: CASSGTSGINEQFF

d_gene: TRBD2
v_gene: TRBV15
j_gene: TRBJ2-1
abundance: NA
CDR3nt: TGTGCCACCAGCAGAGACGGGCGGGAGACTGAGCAGTTCTTC
CDR3aa: CATSRDGRETEQFF

d_gene: NA
v_gene: TRBV3-1/TRBV3-2
j_gene: TRBJ2-5
abundance: NA
CDR3nt: TGTGCCAGCAGCGGAAGGGGGGAGACCCAGTACTTC
CDR3aa: CASSGRGETQYF

d_gene: NA
v_gene: TRBV3-1/TRBV3-2
j_gene: TRBJ1-2
abundance: NA
CDR3nt: TGTGCCAGCAGCCAAGATGGGAGACGGGGTCACTACACCTTC
CDR3aa: CASSQDGRRGHYTF

d_gene: TRBD2
v_gene: TRBV24-1
j_gene: TRBJ2-5
abundance: NA
CDR3nt: TGTGCCACCAGTGACCCGGGACTAGCGGGAGTAGAGACCCAGTACTTC
CDR3aa: CATSDPGLAGVETQYF

d_gene: NA
v_gene: TRBV10-3
j_gene: TRBJ2-7
abundance: NA
CDR3nt: TGTGCCATCAGTGAGCGTGGGGGGTACACCTACGAGCAGTACTTC
CDR3aa: CAISERGGYTYEQYF

d_gene: TRBD1
v_gene: TRBV5-3
j_gene: TRBJ1-5
abundance: NA
CDR3nt: TGTGCCAGAAGCTTCAGGGGGCACAATCAGCCCCAGCATTTT
CDR3aa: CARSFRGHNQPQHF

d_gene: NA
v_gene: TRBV19
j_gene: TRBJ1-5
abundance: NA
CDR3nt: TGTGCCAGTAGTCCGGGGACTGCCCCTCAGCCCCAGCATTTT
CDR3aa: CASSPGTAPQPQHF

d_gene: NA
v_gene: TRBV19
j_gene: TRBJ1-2
abundance: NA
CDR3nt: TGTGCCAGTACCCTAAGGACTTGGGCTTATGGCTACACCTTC
CDR3aa: CASTLRTWAYGYTF

d_gene: TRBD1
v_gene: TRBV28
j_gene: TRBJ1-2
abundance: NA
CDR3nt: TGTGCCAGCAGTTTGAGGGGGCCCAGCTATGGCTACACCTTC
CDR3aa: CASSLRGPSYGYTF